The source of this TCR beta chain is a study of post-analysis software for immune sequencing data. Study context: Relapsing-remitting, secondary progressive and progressive-relapsing multiple sclerosis courses were included.

Study-wide results and limits: Five or six TRBV segments, including TRBV5-6, TRBV5-1 and TRBV20-1, were more frequent in patients than controls. In multiple sclerosis, normalized Chao1 diversity was significantly below that of controls.

Unique molecular identifiers were present in the TCR beta cDNA libraries. Each batch of about 0.95 to 11 million T cells produced hundreds of thousands of cDNA molecules. TCRdb passed the PCR reads through MiXCR, listing each CDR3 protein once. The table has some 700,000 distinct CDR3 sequences, 59% seen once; the top ten hold around 11%. As to this clonotype: Its antigen is unknown.

Germline loops: CDR1 WNHNN, CDR2 SYGVQD (reference sequence). The length of the CDR3 is 14 residues. The receptor was derived from a girl aged 2 to 10 with multiple sclerosis. This rearrangement joins TRBV10-1 to TRBJ2-5; D is unclear. Judging by the DNA end, TRBJ2-7 fits better; the J call may be wrong. Sequenced input: blood. The CDR3 protein is CASSESKLGGEQYF. In nucleotides, the CDR3 is TGCGCCAGCAGTGAGTCAAAACTGGGCGGCGAGCAGTACTTC.